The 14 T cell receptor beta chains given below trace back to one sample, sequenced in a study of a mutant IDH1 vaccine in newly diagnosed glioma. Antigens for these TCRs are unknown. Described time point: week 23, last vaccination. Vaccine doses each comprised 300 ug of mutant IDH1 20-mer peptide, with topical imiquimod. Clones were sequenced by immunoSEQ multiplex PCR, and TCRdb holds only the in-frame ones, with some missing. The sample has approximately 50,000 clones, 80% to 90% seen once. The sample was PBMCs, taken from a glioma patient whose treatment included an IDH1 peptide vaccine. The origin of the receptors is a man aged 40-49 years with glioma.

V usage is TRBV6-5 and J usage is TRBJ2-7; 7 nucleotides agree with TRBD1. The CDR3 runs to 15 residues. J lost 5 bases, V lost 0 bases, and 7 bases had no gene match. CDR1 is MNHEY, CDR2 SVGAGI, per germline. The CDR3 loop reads CASSYSRTGGHEQYF. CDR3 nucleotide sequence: TGTGCCAGCAGTTACTCTAGGACAGGTGGCCACGAGCAGTACTTC.

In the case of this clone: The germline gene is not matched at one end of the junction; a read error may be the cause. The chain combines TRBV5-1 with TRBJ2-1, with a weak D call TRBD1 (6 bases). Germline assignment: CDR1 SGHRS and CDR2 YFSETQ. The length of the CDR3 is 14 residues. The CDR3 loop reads CASSLGDTYDEQFF. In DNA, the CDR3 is TGCGCCAGCAGCTTGGGGGACACCTACGATGAGCAGTTCTTC.

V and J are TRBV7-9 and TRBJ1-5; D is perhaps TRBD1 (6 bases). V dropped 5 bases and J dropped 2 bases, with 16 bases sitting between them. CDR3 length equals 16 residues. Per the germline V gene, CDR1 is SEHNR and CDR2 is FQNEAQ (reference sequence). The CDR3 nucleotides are TGTGCCAGCAGCAAATACAGGGTAGGAGGCAATCAGCCCCAGCATTTT. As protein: CASSKYRVGGNQPQHF.

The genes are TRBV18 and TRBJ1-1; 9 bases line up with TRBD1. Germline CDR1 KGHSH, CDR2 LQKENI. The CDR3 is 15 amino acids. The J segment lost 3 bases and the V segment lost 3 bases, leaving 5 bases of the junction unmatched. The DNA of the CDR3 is TGTGCCAGCTCACCCCTACAGGGGGCGGACACTGAAGCTTTCTTT. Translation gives CASSPLQGADTEAFF.

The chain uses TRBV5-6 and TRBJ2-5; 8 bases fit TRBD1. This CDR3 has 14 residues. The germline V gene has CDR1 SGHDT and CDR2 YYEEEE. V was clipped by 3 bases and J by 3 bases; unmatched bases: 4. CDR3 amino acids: CASSSPGGEETQYF. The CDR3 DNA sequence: TGTGCCAGCAGCTCACCAGGGGGCGAAGAGACCCAGTACTTC.

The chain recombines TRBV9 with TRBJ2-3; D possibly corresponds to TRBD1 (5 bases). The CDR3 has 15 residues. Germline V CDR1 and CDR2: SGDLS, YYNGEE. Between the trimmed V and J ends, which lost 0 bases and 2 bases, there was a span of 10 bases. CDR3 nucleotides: TGTGCCAGCAGCGTAGGGGGCTCGGTCACAGATACGCAGTATTTT. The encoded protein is CASSVGGSVTDTQYF.

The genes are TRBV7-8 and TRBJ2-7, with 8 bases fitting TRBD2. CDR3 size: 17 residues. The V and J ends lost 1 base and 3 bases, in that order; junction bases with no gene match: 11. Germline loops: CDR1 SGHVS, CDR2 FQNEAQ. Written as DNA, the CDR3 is TGTGCCAGCAGCTTAGTAAGGATAGCGGGACTAGGCTACGAGCAGTACTTC. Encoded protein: CASSLVRIAGLGYEQYF.

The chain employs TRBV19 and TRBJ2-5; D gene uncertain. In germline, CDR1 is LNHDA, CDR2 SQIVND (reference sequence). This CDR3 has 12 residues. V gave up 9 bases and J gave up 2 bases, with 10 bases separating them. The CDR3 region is CASGINQETQYF. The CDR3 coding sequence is TGTGCCAGCGGTATCAATCAAGAGACCCAGTACTTC.

The CDR3: CASSRSGTLWRGELFF. CDR3 DNA sequence: TGTGCCAGCAGCCGTAGCGGGACCCTATGGCGGGGGGAGCTGTTTTTT. The chain has TRBV11-2 and TRBJ2-2; 8 nucleotides agree with TRBD2. V was pared by 5 bases and J by 8 bases, with 13 bases of the junction left unmatched. CDR3 length: 16 amino acids. Germline lookup yields CDR1 SGHAT and CDR2 FQNNGV.

The DNA for the CDR3 is TGTGCCAGCAGCCAGTCGGGTAGGGGCTACGAGCAGTACTTC. This codes for CASSQSGRGYEQYF. The V call is TRBV7-2, the J call TRBJ2-7, with a weak D call TRBD1 (5 bases). Germline CDR1 SGHTA, CDR2 FQGNSA. Trimming shortened V by 5 bases and J by 3 bases, and 14 bases separated the two germline ends. The CDR3 has 14 amino acids.

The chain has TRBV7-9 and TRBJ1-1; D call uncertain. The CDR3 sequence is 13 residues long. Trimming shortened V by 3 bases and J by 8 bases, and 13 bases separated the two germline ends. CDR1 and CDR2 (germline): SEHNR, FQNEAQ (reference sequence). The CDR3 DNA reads TGTGCCAGCAGCTTTGTTCAGGCAGGAGAAGCTTTCTTT. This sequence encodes CASSFVQAGEAFF.

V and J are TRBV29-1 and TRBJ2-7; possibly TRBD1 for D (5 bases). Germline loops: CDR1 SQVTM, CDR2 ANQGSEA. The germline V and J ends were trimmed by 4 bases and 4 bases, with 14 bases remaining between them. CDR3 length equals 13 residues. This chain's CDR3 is CSVVFPKGYEQYF. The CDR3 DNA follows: TGCAGCGTTGTGTTCCCAAAGGGGTACGAGCAGTACTTC.

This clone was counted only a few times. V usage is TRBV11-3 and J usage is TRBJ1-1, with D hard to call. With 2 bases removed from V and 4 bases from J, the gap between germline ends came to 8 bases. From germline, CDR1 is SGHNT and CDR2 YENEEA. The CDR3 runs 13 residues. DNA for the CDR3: TGTGCCAGCAGCTTATCAGGCTCCACTGAAGCTTTCTTT. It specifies CASSLSGSTEAFF. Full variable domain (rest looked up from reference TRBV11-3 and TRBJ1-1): EAGVVQSPRYKIIEKKQPVAFWCNPISGHNTLYWYLQNLGQGPELLIRYENEEAVDDSQLPKDRFSAERLKGVDSTLKIQPAELGDSAVYLCASSLSGSTEAFFGQGTRLTVV.

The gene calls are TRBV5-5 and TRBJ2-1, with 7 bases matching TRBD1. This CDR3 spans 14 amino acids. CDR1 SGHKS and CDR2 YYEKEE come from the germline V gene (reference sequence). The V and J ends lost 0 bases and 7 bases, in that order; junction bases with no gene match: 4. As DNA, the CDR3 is TGTGCCAGCAGCTTGGCGACAGGGAAGAATGAGCAGTTCTTC. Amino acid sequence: CASSLATGKNEQFF. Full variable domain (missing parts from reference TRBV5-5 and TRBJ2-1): DAGVTQSPTHLIKTRGQQVTLRCSPISGHKSVSWYQQVLGQGPQFIFQYYEKEERGRGNFPDRFSARQFPNYSSELNVNALLLGDSALYLCASSLATGKNEQFFGPGTRLTVL.